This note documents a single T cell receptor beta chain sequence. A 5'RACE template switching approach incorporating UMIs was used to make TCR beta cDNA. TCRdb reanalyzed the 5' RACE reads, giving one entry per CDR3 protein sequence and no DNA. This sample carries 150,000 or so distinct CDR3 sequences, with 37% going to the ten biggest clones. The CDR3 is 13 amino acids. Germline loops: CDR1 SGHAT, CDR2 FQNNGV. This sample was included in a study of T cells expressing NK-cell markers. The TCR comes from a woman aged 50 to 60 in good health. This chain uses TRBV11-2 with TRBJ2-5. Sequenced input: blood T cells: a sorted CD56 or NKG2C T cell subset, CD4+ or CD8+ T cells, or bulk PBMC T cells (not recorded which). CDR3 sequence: CASSFGGSETQYF. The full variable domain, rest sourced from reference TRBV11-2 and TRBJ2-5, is EAGVAQSPRYKIIEKRQSVAFWCNPISGHATLYWYQQILGQGPKLLIQFQNNGVVDDSQLPKDRFSAERLKGVDSTLKIQPAKLEDSAVYLCASSFGGSETQYFGPGTRLLVL.